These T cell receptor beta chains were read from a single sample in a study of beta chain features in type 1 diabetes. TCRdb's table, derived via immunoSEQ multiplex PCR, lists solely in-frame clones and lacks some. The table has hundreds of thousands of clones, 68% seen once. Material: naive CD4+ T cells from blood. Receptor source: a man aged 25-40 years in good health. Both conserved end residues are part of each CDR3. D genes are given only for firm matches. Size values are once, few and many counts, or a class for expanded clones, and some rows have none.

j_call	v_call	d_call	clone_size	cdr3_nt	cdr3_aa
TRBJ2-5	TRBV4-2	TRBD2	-	TGTGCCAGCAGCCAAGCGGGGACTAGGGGGGAGACCCAGTACTTC	CASSQAGTRGETQYF
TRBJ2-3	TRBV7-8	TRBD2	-	TGTGCCAGCAGCTTACTGACTAGCGGATCCACAGATACGCAGTATTTT	CASSLLTSGSTDTQYF
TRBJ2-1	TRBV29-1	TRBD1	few	TGCAGCGTTGAATCTCCGGGACAGGGGGAATTCTACAATGAGCAGTTCTTC	CSVESPGQGEFYNEQFF
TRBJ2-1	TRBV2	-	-	TGTGCCAGCAGTGAAAGGGGCGGAGAAATCCACAATGAGCAGTTCTTC	CASSERGGEIHNEQFF
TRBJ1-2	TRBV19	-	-	TGTGCCAGTAGTATGGACCGGAGAGACTATGGCTACACCTTC	CASSMDRRDYGYTF
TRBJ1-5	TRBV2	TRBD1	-	TGTGCCAGCAGTGAAAGTACAGGGGGCGAAGGTCAGCCCCAGCATTTT	CASSESTGGEGQPQHF
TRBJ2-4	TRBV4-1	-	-	TGCGCCAGCAGCCACCACACCCGGGATCAAAACATTCAGTACTTC	CASSHHTRDQNIQYF
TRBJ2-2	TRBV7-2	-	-	TGTGCCAGCAGCTTAGAGTTAGGGGAGCTGTTTTTT	CASSLELGELFF
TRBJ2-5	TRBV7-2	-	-	TGTGCCAGCAGCCCCTCAGGCGGCTGGGAGACCCAGTACTTC	CASSPSGGWETQYF
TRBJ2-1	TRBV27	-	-	TGTGCCAGCAGTTTATTCCAGGGTGGGTTGAATGAGCAGTTCTTC	CASSLFQGGLNEQFF
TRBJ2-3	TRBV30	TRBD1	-	TGTGCCTGCACACGGGACAGGGGTTTAGGAGATACGCAGTATTTT	CACTRDRGLGDTQYF
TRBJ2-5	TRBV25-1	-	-	TGTGCCAGCAGTGTCGGGACCGTCCAAGAGACCCAGTACTTC	CASSVGTVQETQYF
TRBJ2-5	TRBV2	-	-	TGTGCCAGCAGCCGGGACCGTGGAGAGACCCAGTACTTC	CASSRDRGETQYF
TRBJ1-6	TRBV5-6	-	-	TGTGCCAGCAGCCTTGGGGACCGACGTGAACCCCTCCACTTT	CASSLGDRREPLHF
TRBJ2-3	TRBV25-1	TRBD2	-	TGTGCCAGCAGTGAACGGACTAGCGGAAACACAGATACGCAGTATTTT	CASSERTSGNTDTQYF
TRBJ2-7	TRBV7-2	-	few	TGTGCCAGCAGCTTAGGGATATCCTTGGGTCCCGAGCAGTACTTC	CASSLGISLGPEQYF
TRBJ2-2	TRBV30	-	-	TGTGCCTGGAGTGAGCGGAGCACCGGGGAGCTGTTTTTT	CAWSERSTGELFF
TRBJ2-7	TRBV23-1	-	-	TGCGCCAGCAGGGGAACACACTACGAGCAGTACTTC	CASRGTHYEQYF